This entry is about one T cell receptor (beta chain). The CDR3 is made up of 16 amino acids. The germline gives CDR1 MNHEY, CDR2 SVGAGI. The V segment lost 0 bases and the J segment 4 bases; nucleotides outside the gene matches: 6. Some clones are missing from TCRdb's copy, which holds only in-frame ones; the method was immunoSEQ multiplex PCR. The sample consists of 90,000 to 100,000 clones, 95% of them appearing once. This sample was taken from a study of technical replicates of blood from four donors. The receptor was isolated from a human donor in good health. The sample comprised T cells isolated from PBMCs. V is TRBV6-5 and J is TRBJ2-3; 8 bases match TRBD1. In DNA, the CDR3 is TGTGCCAGCAGTTACTCGAGTGGACAGGGTCCAGATACGCAGTATTTT. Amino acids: CASSYSSGQGPDTQYF.